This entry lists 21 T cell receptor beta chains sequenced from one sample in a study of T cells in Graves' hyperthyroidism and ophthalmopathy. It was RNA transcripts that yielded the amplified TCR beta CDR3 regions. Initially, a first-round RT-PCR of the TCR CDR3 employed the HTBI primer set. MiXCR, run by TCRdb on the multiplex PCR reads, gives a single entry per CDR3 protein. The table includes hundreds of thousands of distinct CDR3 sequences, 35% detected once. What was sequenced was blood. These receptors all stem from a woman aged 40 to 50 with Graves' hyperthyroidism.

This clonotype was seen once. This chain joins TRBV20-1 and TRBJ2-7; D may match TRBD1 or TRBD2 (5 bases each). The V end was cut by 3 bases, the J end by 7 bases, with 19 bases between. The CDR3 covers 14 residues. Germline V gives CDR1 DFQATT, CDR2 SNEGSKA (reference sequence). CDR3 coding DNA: TGCAGTGCTAGTACCAGTGGGGGAACGAGGGAGCAGTACTTC. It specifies CSASTSGGTREQYF.

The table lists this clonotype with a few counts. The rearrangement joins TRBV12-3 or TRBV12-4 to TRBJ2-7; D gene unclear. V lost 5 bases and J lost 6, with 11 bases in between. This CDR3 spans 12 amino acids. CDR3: CASSPRQGEQYF. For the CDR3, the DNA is TGTGCCAGCAGTCCCCGCCAAGGCGAGCAGTACTTC.

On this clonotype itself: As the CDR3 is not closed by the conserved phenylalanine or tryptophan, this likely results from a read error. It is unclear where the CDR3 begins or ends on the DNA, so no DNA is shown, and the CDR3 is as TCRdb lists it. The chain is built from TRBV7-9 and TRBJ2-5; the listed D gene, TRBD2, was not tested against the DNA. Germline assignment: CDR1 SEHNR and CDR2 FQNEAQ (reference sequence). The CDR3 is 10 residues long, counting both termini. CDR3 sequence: CASSFGAWTS.

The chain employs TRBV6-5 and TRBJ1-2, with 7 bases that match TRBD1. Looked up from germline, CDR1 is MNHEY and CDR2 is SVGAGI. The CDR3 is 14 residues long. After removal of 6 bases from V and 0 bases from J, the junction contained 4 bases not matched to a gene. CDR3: CASRAGQTNYGYTF. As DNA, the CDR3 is TGTGCCAGCAGAGCGGGACAGACTAACTATGGCTACACCTTC.

The CDR3 protein is CASSQPGTENGYTF. CDR3 bases: TGTGCCAGCAGCCAACCTGGGACAGAAAATGGCTACACCTTC. V usage is TRBV25-1 and J usage is TRBJ1-2; 7 nucleotides line up with TRBD1. V gave up 6 bases and J gave up 6 bases; unmatched junction bases: 10. The CDR3 is made up of 14 amino acids. Germline V lookup: CDR1 MGHDK, CDR2 SYGVNS.

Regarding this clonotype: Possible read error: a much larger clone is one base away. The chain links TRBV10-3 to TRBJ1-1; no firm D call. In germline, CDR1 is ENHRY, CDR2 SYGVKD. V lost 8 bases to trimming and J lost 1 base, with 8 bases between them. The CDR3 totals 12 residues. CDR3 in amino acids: CAIFDTNTEAFF. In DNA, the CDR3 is TGTGCCATCTTCGACACGAACACTGAAGCTTTCTTT.

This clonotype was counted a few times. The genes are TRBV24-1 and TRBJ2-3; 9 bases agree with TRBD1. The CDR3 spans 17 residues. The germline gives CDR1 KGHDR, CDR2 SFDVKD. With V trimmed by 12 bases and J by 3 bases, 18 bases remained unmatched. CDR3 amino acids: CASPRRTGTGTTDTQYF. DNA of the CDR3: TGTGCCTCCCCGCGACGAACCGGGACAGGGACAACAGATACGCAGTATTTT.

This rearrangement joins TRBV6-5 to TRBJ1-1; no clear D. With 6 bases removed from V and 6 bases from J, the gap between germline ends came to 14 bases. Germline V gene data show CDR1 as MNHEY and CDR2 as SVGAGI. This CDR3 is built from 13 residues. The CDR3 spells CASRSGLGAEAFF. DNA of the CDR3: TGTGCCAGCAGATCAGGCCTCGGGGCTGAAGCTTTCTTT.

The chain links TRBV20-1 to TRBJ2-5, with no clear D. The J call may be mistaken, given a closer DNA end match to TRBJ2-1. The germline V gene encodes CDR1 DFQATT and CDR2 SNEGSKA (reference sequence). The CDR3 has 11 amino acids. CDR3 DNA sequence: TGCAGCCCGGCTACCGGTGATGAGCAGTTCTTC. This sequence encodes CSPATGDEQFF.

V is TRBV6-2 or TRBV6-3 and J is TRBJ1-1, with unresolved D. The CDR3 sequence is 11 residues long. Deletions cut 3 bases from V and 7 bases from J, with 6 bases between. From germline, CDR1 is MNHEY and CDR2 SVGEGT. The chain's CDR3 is CASSYMVEAFF. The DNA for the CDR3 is TGTGCCAGCAGTTATATGGTTGAAGCTTTCTTT.

CDR3: CASSDKTSGSDEQYF. In nucleotides, the CDR3 is TGTGCCAGCAGTGATAAGACTAGCGGGAGCGATGAGCAGTACTTC. This sequence joins TRBV2 and TRBJ2-7, with TRBD2 identical over 12 bases. Germline trimming cut 3 bases from V and 7 bases from J; bases unmatched to any gene: 7. Germline V gives CDR1 SNHLY, CDR2 FYNNEI. The CDR3 consists of 15 residues.

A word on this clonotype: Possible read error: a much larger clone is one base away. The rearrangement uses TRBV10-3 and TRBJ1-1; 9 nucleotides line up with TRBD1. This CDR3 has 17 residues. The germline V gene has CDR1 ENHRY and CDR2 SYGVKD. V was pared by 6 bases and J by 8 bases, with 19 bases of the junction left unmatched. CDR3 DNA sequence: TGTGCCATCAGAACCCTGGACAGGGGTAAGCCGATTACGGAAGCTTTCTTT. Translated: CAIRTLDRGKPITEAFF.

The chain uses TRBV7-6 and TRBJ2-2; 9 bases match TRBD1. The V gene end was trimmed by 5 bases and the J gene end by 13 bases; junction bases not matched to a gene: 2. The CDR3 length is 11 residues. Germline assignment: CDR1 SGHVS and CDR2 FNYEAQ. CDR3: CASSEGQGLFF. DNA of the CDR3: TGTGCCAGCAGCGAGGGACAGGGGCTGTTTTTT.

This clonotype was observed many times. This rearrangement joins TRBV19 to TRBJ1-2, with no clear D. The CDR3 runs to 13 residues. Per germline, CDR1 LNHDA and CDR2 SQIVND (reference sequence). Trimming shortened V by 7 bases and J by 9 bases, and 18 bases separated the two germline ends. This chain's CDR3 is CASNDGPDSRYTF. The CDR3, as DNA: TGTGCCAGTAATGACGGGCCCGATAGCCGCTACACCTTC.

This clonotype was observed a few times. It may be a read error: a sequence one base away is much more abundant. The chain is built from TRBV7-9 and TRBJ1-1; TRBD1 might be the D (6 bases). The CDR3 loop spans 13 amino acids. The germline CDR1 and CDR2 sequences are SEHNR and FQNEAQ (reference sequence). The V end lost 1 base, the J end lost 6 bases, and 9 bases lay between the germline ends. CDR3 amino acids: CASSLDRDAEAFF. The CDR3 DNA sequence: TGTGCCAGCAGCTTAGACAGGGACGCTGAAGCTTTCTTT.

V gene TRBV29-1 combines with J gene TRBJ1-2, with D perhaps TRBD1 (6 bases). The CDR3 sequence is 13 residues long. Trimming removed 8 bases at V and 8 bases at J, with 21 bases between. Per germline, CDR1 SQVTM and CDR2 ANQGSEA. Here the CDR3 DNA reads TGCAGCTTGGACTTCGTGGCAGGGGTCGGCTACACCTTC. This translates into CSLDFVAGVGYTF.

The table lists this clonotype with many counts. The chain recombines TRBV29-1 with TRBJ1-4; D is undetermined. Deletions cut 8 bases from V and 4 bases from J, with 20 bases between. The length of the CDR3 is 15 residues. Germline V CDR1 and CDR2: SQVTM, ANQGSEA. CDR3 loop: CSSRGEGGDNEKLFF. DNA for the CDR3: TGCAGCTCTCGGGGTGAGGGCGGGGATAATGAAAAACTGTTTTTT.

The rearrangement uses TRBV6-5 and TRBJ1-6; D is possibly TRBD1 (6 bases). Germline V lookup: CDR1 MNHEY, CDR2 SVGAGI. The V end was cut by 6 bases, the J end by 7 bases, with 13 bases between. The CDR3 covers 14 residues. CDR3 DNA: TGTGCCAGCAGACAGGACAGATTAAATTCACCCCTCCACTTT. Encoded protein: CASRQDRLNSPLHF.

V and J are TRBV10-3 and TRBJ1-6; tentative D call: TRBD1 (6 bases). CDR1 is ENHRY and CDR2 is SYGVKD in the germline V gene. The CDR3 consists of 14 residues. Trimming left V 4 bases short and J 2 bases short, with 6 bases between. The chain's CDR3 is CAISGDTYNSPLHF. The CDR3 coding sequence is TGTGCCATCAGTGGGGACACCTATAATTCACCCCTCCACTTT.

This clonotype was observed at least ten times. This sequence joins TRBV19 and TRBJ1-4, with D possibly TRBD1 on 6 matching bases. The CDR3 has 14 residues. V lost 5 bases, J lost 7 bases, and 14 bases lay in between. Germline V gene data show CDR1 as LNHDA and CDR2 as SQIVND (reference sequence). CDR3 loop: CASSSPGQREKLFF. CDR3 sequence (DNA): TGTGCCAGTAGTTCTCCGGGACAACGTGAAAAACTGTTTTTT. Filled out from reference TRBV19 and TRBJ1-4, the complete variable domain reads DGGITQSPKYLFRKEGQNVTLSCEQNLNHDAMYWYRQDPGQGLRLIYYSQIVNDFQKGDIAEGYSVSREKKESFPLTVTSAQKNPTAFYLCASSSPGQREKLFFGSGTQLSVL.

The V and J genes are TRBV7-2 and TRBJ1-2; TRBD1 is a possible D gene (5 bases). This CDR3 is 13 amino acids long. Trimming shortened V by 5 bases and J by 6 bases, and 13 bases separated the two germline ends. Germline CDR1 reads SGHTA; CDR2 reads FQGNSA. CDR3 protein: CASSPGRGHGYTF. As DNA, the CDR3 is TGTGCCAGCAGCCCGGGGAGGGGACATGGCTACACCTTC.